This TCR beta chain is from a study of blood T cell repertoires in COVID-19 (dated by TCRdb to the early 2020s). In the study overall: The collaborator samples originated in the United States, Italy and Spain and spanned the acute and convalescent phases of COVID-19. A freely available public database, intended as a resource for researchers studying the immune response to SARS-CoV-2, is where the repertoires were released. Where available, HLA class I and class II types were obtained from metadata supplied by the sample provider rather than from assay-based typing. Deeply sampled blood TCRbeta repertoires from subjects exposed to, actively infected with, or recovered from COVID-19 were included in the dataset. The sample metadata nearly always contained a de-identified subject ID, COVID-19 status, age in years and sex. The prospective study material was composed of cDNA or gDNA derived from T cells, B-cell-depleted T cells, or PBMCs. The samples were drawn from the first 160 participants of the ongoing ImmuneRACE study and from 950 to 1,500 subjects provided by 6 global collaborators. Beyond this particular receptor, the publication reports: The quantity of clinical and demographic metadata differed by source and by participant and was supplied without curation.

The collaborating institutions used their own protocols to collect whole blood in K2EDTA tubes. For TCRbeta analysis, collaborators shipped samples in one of three forms: frozen whole blood, isolated PBMCs, or DNA extracted from either of those sample types. A word on this clone: What antigen it recognizes has not been identified. No base quality information exists; no much larger clone differs at one position.

CDR1 and CDR2 are drawn from the germline V gene: MRHNA, SNTAGT. Trimming takes 6 bases from V and 3 bases from J, and the germline ends sit 20 bases apart. The CDR3 contains 16 residues, cysteine and phenylalanine counted. The entry retains the CDR3 DNA only, 48 bases that are in frame from base 1. TCRbeta CDR3 regions were amplified from genomic DNA by means of the immunoSEQ Assay, a bias-controlled multiplex PCR. Regarding the original processing steps: The number of nucleated cells in each sample was estimated from the amplification of reference gene primers within the assay. To quantify the absolute abundance of each unique TCRbeta CDR3 rearrangement, sequence reads were collapsed and filtered. For each sample, productive Simpson clonality was calculated as the square root of Simpson's diversity index over productive rearrangements. Entries here come from immuneACCESS through TCRdb and include only in-frame sequences with V and J called. Some clones fail to appear in such tables; in the studies checked, an unresolved V gene covers under half of the shortfall, and the cause of the remainder is unknown. V, J and clone size derive from that table, while D and trimming were established from the DNA sequence. A total of more than 150,000 clones appear in this sample, 85% to 90% of them only once. Around 7% of the sample is taken by the ten largest.

This TCR was sampled from a man between 50 and 59 years old with active or convalescent COVID-19. The rearrangement combines TRBV6-4 with TRBJ2-5; the best D guess is TRBD2, with 5 bases matching. Source material: peripheral blood. The sequence in DNA is TGTGCCAGCAGAGCTCCGGACTGTGTGGCTGAAGAGACCCAGTACTTC. Its protein is CASRAPDCVAEETQYF.